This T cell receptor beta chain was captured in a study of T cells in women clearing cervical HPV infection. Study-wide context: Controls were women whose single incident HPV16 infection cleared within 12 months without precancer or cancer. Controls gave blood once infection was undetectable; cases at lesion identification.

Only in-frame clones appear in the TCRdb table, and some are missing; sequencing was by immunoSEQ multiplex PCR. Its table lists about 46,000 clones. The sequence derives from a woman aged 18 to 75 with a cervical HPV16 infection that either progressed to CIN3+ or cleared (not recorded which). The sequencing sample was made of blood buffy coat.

CDR3 protein: CASSPPSRVRTGNTIYF. Incomplete CDR3 DNA: TGTGCCAGCAGCCCCCCCTCGCGGGTCCGAACTGGAAACACC. The chain links TRBV7-4 to TRBJ1-3; D remains unclear. The read ends 3 residues early relative to the CDR3; the germline J gene fills the gap. CDR1 SGHVT and CDR2 SQSDAQ come from the germline V gene. The V gene lost 5 bases and the J gene lost 2 bases, with 19 bases spanning the gap. The CDR3 spans 17 residues. The complete variable domain, with remaining parts taken from reference TRBV7-4 and TRBJ1-3, reads GAGVSQSPRYKVAKRGRDVALRCDSISGHVTLYWYRQTLGQGSEVLTYSQSDAQRDKSGRPSGRFSAERPERSVSTLKIQRTEQGDSAVYLCASSPPSRVRTGNTIYFGEGSWLTVV.